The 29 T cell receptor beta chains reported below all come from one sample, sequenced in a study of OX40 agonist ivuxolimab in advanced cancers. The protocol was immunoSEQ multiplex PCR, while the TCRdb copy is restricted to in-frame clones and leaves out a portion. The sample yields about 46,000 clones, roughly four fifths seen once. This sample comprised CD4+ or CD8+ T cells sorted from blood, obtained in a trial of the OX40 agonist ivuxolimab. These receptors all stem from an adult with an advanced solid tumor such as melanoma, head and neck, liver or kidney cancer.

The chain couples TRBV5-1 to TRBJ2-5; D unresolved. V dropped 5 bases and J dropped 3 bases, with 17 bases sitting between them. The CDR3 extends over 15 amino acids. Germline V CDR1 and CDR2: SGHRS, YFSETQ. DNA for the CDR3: TGCGCCAGCAGGTTTTGGACGGTTACGGAAGAGACCCAGTACTTC. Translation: CASRFWTVTEETQYF.

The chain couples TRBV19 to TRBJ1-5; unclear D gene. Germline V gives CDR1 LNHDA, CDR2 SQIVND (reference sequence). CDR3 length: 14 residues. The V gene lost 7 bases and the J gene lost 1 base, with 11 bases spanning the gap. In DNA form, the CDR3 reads TGTGCCAGTAAAGAACCGGGGAGCAATCAGCCCCAGCATTTT. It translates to CASKEPGSNQPQHF.

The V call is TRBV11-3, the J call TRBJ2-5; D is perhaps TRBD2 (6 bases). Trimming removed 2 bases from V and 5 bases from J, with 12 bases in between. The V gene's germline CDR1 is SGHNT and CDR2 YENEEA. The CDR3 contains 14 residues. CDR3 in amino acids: CASSLSSRGETQYF. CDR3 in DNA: TGTGCCAGCAGCTTAAGTAGCCGGGGGGAGACCCAGTACTTC.

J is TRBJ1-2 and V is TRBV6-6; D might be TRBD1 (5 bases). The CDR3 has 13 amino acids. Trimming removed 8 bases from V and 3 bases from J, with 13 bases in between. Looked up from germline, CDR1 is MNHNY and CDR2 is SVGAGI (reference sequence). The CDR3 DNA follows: TGTGCCAGCGGCATGACAGCGGACTATGGCTACACCTTC. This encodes CASGMTADYGYTF.

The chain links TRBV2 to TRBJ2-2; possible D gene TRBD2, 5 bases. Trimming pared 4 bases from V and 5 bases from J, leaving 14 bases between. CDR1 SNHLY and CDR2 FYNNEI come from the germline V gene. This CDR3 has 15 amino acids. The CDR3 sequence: CASSVRAEGTGELFF. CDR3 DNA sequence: TGTGCCAGCAGTGTGAGGGCAGAAGGTACCGGGGAGCTGTTTTTT.

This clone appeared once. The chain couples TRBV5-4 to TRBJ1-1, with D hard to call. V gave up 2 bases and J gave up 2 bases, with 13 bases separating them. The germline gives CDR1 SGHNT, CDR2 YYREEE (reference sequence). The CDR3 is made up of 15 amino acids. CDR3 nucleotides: TGTGCCAGCAGCTTTGGGTTACAGCCTAACACTGAAGCTTTCTTT. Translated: CASSFGLQPNTEAFF.

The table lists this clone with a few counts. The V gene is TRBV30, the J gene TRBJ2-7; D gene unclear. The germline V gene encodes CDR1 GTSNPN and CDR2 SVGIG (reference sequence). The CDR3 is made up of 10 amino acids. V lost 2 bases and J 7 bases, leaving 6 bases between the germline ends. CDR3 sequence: CAWSRQEQYF. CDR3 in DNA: TGTGCCTGGAGTCGCCAAGAGCAGTACTTC. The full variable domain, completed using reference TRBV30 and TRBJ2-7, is SQTIHQWPATLVQPVGSPLSLECTVEGTSNPNLYWYRQAAGRGLQLLFYSVGIGQISSEVPQNLSASRPQDRQFILSSKKLLLSDSGFYLCAWSRQEQYFGPGTRLTVT.

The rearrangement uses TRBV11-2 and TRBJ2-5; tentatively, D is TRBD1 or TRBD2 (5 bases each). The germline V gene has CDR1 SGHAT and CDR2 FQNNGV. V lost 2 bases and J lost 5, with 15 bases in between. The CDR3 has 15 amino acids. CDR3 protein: CASSLFNGARETQYF. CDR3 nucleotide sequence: TGTGCCAGCAGCTTATTTAACGGGGCGAGGGAGACCCAGTACTTC.

CDR3 coding DNA: TGTGCCAGCAGTTTGGTCTACGAGCAGTACTTC. Translation gives CASSLVYEQYF. J is TRBJ2-7 and V is TRBV6-5; no firm D call. V gave up 4 bases and J gave up 3 bases, with 4 bases separating them. The CDR3 length is 11 residues. CDR1 is MNHEY and CDR2 is SVGAGI in the germline V gene.

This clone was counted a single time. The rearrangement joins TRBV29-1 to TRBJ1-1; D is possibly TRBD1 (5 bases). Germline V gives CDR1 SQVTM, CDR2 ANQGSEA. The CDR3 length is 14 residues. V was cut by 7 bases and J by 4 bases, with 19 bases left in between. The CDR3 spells CSGSRKGGATEAFF. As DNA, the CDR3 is TGCAGCGGGTCTAGGAAGGGAGGGGCCACTGAAGCTTTCTTT.

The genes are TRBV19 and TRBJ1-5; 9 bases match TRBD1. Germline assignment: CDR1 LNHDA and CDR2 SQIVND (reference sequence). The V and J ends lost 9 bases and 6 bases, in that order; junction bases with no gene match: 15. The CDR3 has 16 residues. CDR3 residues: CASLAPTGGLGQPQHF. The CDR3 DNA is TGTGCCAGCTTGGCCCCAACAGGGGGCCTGGGTCAGCCCCAGCATTTT.

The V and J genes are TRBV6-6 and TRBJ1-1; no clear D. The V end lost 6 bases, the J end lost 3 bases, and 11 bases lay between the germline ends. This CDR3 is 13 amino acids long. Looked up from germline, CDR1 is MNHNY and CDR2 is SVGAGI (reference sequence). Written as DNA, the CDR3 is TGTGCCAGCAGGACACCTCGGGACACTGAAGCTTTCTTT. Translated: CASRTPRDTEAFF.

The DNA of the CDR3 is TGTGCCATCAGTGACCGGGGGACAGGGGGATCGGACACCGGGGAGCTGTTTTTT. Translation gives CAISDRGTGGSDTGELFF. J is TRBJ2-2 and V is TRBV10-3; 11 bases fit TRBD1. Germline-derived CDR1 and CDR2 are ENHRY and SYGVKD. The CDR3 runs 18 residues. With 3 bases clipped from V and 3 bases from J, the junction kept 9 bases outside the gene matches.

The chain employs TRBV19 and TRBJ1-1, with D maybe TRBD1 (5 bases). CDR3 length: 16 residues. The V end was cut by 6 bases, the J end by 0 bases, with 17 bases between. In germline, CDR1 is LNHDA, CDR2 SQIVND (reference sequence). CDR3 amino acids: CASRIPGRTLNTEAFF. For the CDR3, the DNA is TGTGCCAGTAGGATACCGGGACGGACCTTGAACACTGAAGCTTTCTTT.

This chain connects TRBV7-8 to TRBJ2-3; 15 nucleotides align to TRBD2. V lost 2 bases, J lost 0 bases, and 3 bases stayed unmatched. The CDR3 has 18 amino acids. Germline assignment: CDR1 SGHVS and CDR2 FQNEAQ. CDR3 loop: CASSLRTSGGASTDTQYF. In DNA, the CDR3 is TGTGCCAGCAGCTTACGGACTAGCGGGGGGGCAAGCACAGATACGCAGTATTTT.

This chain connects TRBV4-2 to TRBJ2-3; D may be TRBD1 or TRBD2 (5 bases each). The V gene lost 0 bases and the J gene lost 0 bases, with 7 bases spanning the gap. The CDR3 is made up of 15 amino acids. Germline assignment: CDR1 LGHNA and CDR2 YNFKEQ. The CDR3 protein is CASSQDRDSTDTQYF. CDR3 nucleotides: TGTGCCAGCAGCCAAGACCGGGACAGCACAGATACGCAGTATTTT.

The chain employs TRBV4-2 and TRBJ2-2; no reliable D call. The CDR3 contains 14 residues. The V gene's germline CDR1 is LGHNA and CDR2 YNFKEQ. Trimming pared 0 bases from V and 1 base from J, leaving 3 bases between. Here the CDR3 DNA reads TGTGCCAGCAGCCAAGATTGGAACACCGGGGAGCTGTTTTTT. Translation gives CASSQDWNTGELFF.

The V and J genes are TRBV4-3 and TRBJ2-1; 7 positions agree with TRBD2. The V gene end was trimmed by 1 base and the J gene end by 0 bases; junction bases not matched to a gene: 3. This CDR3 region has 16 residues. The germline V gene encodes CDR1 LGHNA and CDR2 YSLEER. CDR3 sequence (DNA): TGCGCCAGCAGCCAAGTTGGCGGGAGCTCCTACAATGAGCAGTTCTTC. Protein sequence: CASSQVGGSSYNEQFF.

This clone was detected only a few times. The CDR3 DNA is TGTGCCTGGAGTGTACAGGTCACATATGGCTACACCTTC. Translating gives CAWSVQVTYGYTF. The chain couples TRBV30 to TRBJ1-2; the D gene is possibly TRBD1 (5 bases). Germline V gene sequence: CDR1 GTSNPN, CDR2 SVGIG (reference sequence). V dropped 0 bases and J dropped 5 bases, with 10 bases sitting between them. CDR3 length equals 13 residues.

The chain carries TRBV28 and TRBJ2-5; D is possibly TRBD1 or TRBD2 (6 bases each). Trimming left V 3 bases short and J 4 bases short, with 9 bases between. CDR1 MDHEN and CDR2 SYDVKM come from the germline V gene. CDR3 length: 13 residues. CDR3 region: CASSLGGRETQYF. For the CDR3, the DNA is TGTGCCAGCAGTTTGGGGGGCCGAGAGACCCAGTACTTC.

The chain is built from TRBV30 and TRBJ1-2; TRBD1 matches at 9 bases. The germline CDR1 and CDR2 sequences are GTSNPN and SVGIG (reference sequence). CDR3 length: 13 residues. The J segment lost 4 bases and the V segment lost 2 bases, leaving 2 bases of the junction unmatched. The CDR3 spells CAWSKTGGYGYTF. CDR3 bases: TGTGCCTGGAGTAAGACAGGGGGCTATGGCTACACCTTC.

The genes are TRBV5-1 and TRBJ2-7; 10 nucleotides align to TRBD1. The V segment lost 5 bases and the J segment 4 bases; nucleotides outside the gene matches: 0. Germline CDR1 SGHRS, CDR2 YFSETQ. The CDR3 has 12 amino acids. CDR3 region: CASRGQGYEQYF. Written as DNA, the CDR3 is TGCGCCAGCAGGGGACAGGGGTACGAGCAGTACTTC.

Here the CDR3 DNA reads TGTGCCAGCAGCCTGATGTTGGGACAGACCTACGAGCAGTACTTC. As protein: CASSLMLGQTYEQYF. The chain recombines TRBV7-9 with TRBJ2-7; 7 nucleotides align to TRBD1. Germline-derived CDR1 and CDR2 are SEHNR and FQNEAQ (reference sequence). Losses at the gene ends were 5 bases for V and 2 bases for J; bases not matched to a gene: 9. CDR3 size: 15 residues.

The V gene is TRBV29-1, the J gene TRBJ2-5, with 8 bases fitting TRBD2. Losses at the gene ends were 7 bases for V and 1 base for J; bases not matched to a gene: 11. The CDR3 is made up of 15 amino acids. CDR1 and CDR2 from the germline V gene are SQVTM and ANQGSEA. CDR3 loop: CSAWGVAGPQETQYF. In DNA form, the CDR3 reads TGCAGCGCCTGGGGGGTAGCGGGACCCCAAGAGACCCAGTACTTC.

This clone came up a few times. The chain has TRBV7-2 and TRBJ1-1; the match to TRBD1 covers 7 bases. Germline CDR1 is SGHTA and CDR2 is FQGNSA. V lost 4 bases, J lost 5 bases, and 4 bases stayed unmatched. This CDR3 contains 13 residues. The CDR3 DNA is TGTGCCAGCAGCTCACAGGGGAATACTGAAGCTTTCTTT. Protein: CASSSQGNTEAFF.

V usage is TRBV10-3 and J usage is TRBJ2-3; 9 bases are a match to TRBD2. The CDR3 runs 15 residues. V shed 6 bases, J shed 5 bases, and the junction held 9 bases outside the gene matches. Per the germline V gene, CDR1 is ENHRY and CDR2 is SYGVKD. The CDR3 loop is CAISPVQAGGDTQYF. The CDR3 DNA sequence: TGTGCCATCAGCCCCGTCCAAGCGGGGGGAGATACGCAGTATTTT.

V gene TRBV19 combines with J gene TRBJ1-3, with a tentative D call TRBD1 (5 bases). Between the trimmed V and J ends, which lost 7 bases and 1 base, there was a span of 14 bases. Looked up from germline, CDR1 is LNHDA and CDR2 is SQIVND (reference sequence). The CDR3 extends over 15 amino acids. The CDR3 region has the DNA TGTGCCAGTACCCGAGTTGGGGGGTCTGGAAACACCATATATTTT. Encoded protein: CASTRVGGSGNTIYF.

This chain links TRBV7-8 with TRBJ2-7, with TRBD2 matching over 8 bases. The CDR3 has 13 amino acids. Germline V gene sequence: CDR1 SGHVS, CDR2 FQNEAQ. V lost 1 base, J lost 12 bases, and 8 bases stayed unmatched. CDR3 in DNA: TGTGCCAGCAGCTTAGGGGCCCGGGGGGGAGGGTACTTC. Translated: CASSLGARGGGYF.

The DNA of the CDR3 is TGTGCCAGCAGCTTGGACAGGGTAGGTGGCTACACCTTC. This gives the protein CASSLDRVGGYTF. V gene TRBV5-4 combines with J gene TRBJ1-2; D may be TRBD1 (6 bases). Germline V gives CDR1 SGHNT, CDR2 YYREEE (reference sequence). Trimming left V 0 bases short and J 7 bases short, with 10 bases between. The CDR3 consists of 13 residues.